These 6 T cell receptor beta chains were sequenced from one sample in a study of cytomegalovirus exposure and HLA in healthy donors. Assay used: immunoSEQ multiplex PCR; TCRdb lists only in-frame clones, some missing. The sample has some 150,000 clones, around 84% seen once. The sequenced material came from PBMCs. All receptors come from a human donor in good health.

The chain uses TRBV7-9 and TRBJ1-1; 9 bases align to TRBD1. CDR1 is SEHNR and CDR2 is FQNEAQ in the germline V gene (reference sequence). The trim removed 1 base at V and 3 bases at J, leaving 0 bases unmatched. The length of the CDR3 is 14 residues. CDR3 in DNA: TGTGCCAGCAGCTTAGACAGGGGGCACACTGAAGCTTTCTTT. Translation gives CASSLDRGHTEAFF.

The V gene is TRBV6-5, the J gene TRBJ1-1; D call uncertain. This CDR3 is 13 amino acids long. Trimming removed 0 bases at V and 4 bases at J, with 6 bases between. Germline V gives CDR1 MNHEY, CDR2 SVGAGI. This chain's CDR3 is CASSYSPGTEAFF. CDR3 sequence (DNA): TGTGCCAGCAGTTACTCTCCGGGCACTGAAGCTTTCTTT.

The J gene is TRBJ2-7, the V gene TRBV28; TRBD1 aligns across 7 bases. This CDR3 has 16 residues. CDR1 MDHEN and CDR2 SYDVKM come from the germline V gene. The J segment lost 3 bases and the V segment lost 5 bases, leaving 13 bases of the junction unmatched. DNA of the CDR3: TGTGCCAGCAGTCCACAGGGGCCGTCAGACTACTACGAGCAGTACTTC. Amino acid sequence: CASSPQGPSDYYEQYF.

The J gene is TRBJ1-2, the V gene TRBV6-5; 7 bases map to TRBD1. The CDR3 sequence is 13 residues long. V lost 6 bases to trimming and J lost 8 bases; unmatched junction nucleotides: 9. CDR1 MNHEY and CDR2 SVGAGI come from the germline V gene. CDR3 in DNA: TGTGCCAGCAGCCGACAGGGAGGCACCGGCTACACCTTC. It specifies CASSRQGGTGYTF.

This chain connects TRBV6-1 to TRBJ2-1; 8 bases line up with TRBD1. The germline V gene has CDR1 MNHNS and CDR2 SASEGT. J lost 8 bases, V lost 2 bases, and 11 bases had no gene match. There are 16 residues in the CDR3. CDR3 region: CASSELGTGGFDEQFF. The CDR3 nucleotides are TGTGCCAGCAGTGAACTCGGGACAGGAGGTTTCGATGAGCAGTTCTTC.

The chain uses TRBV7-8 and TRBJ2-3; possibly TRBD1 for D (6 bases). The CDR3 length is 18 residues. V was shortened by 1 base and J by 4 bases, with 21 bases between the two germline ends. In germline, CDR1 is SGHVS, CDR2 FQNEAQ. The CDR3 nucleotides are TGTGCCAGCAGCTTAGATGTTAAGCGCCGGGACACATCAGATACGCAGTATTTT. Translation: CASSLDVKRRDTSDTQYF.